The 23 T cell receptor beta chains below all came from one sample that was sequenced in a study of CD8 T cells in Susac syndrome. Random hexamers were used to reverse transcribe an amount of about 0.5 to 1 ug RNA. TCRdb reanalysed the immunoSEQ multiplex PCR reads using MiXCR and keeps one entry per CDR3 protein. Of 51,000 or so distinct CDR3 sequences listed, 80% to 95% are singletons. Sequenced sample: CD8+ T cells from PBMCs. These receptors were taken from a human donor in good health.

J is TRBJ1-2 and V is TRBV13; 9 bases agree with TRBD1. V lost 6 bases, J lost 2 bases, and 4 bases stayed unmatched. CDR1 and CDR2 from the germline V gene are PRHDT and FYEKMQ (reference sequence). The CDR3 has 14 amino acids. The CDR3 loop is CASRGTGTNYGYTF. The DNA of the CDR3 is TGTGCCAGCAGAGGGACAGGGACGAACTATGGCTACACCTTC.

The rearrangement uses TRBV2 and TRBJ2-1; TRBD2 matches at 10 bases. This CDR3 region has 14 residues. J was trimmed by 3 bases and V by 7 bases; bases with no gene match: 3. Germline CDR1 and CDR2: SNHLY and FYNNEI. CDR3 sequence reads: CASKSGRVYNEQFF. The CDR3 DNA follows: TGTGCCAGCAAGAGCGGGAGGGTCTACAATGAGCAGTTCTTC.

This clonotype is labeled medium-sized. Compared with germline, one end of the junction differs, possibly owing to a read error. V gene TRBV6-1 combines with J gene TRBJ2-7; D possibly corresponds to TRBD1 (6 bases). Per the germline V gene, CDR1 is MNHNS and CDR2 is SASEGT. This CDR3 has 14 amino acids. The CDR3 DNA sequence: TGTGCCATCAGTGATCCGACAGGCCCCTACGAGCAGTACTTC. Translating gives CAISDPTGPYEQYF.

In DNA, the CDR3 is TGCGCCAGCAGCCAAGACGGGAACACTGAAGCTTTCTTT. This gives the protein CASSQDGNTEAFF. The chain carries TRBV4-1 and TRBJ1-1; D not resolved. Germline CDR1 is MGHRA and CDR2 is YSYEKL. Trimming took 0 bases from V and 1 from J, leaving 3 bases between them. The CDR3 consists of 13 residues.

The J gene is TRBJ2-7, the V gene TRBV20-1; D is possibly TRBD2 (6 bases). V was clipped by 1 base and J by 1 base, with 8 bases between them. The CDR3 is 13 residues long. Germline CDR1 and CDR2: DFQATT and SNEGSKA (reference sequence). This chain's CDR3 is CSARGLGSYEQYF. In DNA form, the CDR3 reads TGCAGTGCTAGAGGACTAGGTTCCTACGAGCAGTACTTC.

This clonotype was picked up one time. This rearrangement joins TRBV4-1 to TRBJ2-7; D is unresolved. The CDR3 extends over 18 amino acids. The germline V gene encodes CDR1 MGHRA and CDR2 YSYEKL. With 0 bases removed from V and 3 bases from J, the gap between germline ends came to 21 bases. CDR3 sequence (DNA): TGCGCCAGCAGCCAAGACCTCTTTCCAGTAGGAACTTTCTACGAGCAGTACTTC. Translation: CASSQDLFPVGTFYEQYF.

This clonotype has a single count. J is TRBJ1-2 and V is TRBV15; the match to TRBD1 covers 10 bases. Looked up from germline, CDR1 is LNHNV and CDR2 is YYDKDF (reference sequence). J gave up 2 bases and V 5 bases, and 8 bases lay outside the gene matches. The CDR3 has 16 amino acids. The CDR3 nucleotides are TGTGCCACCAGCCGGGACAGGGGAAGGATCAACTATGGCTACACCTTC. Translation: CATSRDRGRINYGYTF.

This clonotype was recorded a few times. The chain joins TRBV7-9 to TRBJ2-7; D may correspond to TRBD1 or TRBD2 (5 bases each). Per germline, CDR1 SEHNR and CDR2 FQNEAQ (reference sequence). There are 13 residues in the CDR3. Trimming shortened V by 5 bases and J by 3 bases, and 11 bases separated the two germline ends. Written as DNA, the CDR3 is TGTGCCAGCAGCCCCACGGGGCTCTACGAGCAGTACTTC. Protein sequence: CASSPTGLYEQYF.

This CDR3 is CASSSWDSQETQYF. CDR3 nucleotides: TGCGCCAGCAGCTCTTGGGACAGCCAAGAGACCCAGTACTTC. The V call is TRBV4-1, the J call TRBJ2-5; 7 nucleotides match TRBD1. Losses at the gene ends were 5 bases for V and 1 base for J; bases not matched to a gene: 4. Germline V gene data show CDR1 as MGHRA and CDR2 as YSYEKL. This CDR3 is 14 amino acids long.

V is TRBV5-6 and J is TRBJ2-3; a possible D gene is TRBD1 (6 bases). Germline CDR1 SGHDT, CDR2 YYEEEE. V gave up 3 bases and J gave up 7 bases, with 12 bases separating them. This CDR3 is 13 amino acids long. CDR3 sequence: CASSWGPLHTQYF. CDR3 DNA: TGTGCCAGCAGCTGGGGGCCTCTCCATACGCAGTATTTT.

This chain uses TRBV23-1 with TRBJ1-2, with 9 bases aligning to TRBD1. TRBV23-1 is classed as an ORF, of uncertain function. Germline trimming cut 6 bases from V and 5 bases from J; bases unmatched to any gene: 4. The CDR3 is 13 amino acids. CDR3 amino acids: CASRPQGAYGYTF. CDR3 bases: TGCGCCAGCAGACCACAGGGGGCTTATGGCTACACCTTC.

The chain couples TRBV3-1 to TRBJ1-5; weak D call: TRBD1 (6 bases). This CDR3 region has 15 residues. The V gene's germline CDR1 is LGHDT and CDR2 YNNKEL (reference sequence). V gave up 3 bases and J gave up 5 bases, with 14 bases separating them. This CDR3 is CASSQGNRVDQPQHF. CDR3 in DNA: TGTGCCAGCAGCCAGGGTAACAGGGTGGATCAGCCCCAGCATTTT.

This rearrangement joins TRBV20-1 to TRBJ2-3, with D possibly matching TRBD2 (5 bases). Trimming shortened V by 4 bases and J by 4 bases, and 15 bases separated the two germline ends. Germline CDR1 is DFQATT and CDR2 is SNEGSKA (reference sequence). CDR3 size: 14 residues. The CDR3, as DNA: TGCAGTGCTATAACGACTACATCGGCAGATACGCAGTATTTT. It translates to CSAITTTSADTQYF.

The CDR3 sequence: CASSDGPLSTNSYNEQFF. The CDR3 bases are TGTGCCAGCTCCGACGGACCCTTGTCAACTAACTCCTACAATGAGCAGTTCTTC. This chain links TRBV28 with TRBJ2-1; D unclear. The V and J ends lost 8 bases and 0 bases respectively, with 23 bases between them. CDR1 and CDR2 (germline): MDHEN, SYDVKM. The CDR3 is made up of 18 amino acids.

This chain uses TRBV28 with TRBJ1-2, with D tentatively TRBD1 (5 bases). Per germline, CDR1 MDHEN and CDR2 SYDVKM. Trimming pared 4 bases from V and 3 bases from J, leaving 12 bases between. CDR3 size: 14 residues. The CDR3 reads CASSSPTDHYGYTF. CDR3 sequence (DNA): TGTGCCAGCAGTTCACCGACAGACCACTATGGCTACACCTTC.

The chain is built from TRBV4-1 and TRBJ1-5; D is perhaps TRBD1 (6 bases). CDR3 length: 14 residues. Trimming removed 1 base from V and 7 bases from J, with 11 bases in between. CDR1 is MGHRA, CDR2 YSYEKL, per germline. The CDR3 region is CASSQVHTGQPQHF. Here the CDR3 DNA reads TGCGCCAGCAGCCAAGTCCATACAGGGCAGCCCCAGCATTTT.

This chain uses TRBV5-1 with TRBJ2-7; 7 positions agree with TRBD2. The trim removed 2 bases at V and 3 bases at J, leaving 5 bases unmatched. Germline values: CDR1 SGHRS, CDR2 YFSETQ. The CDR3 contains 14 residues. CDR3 nucleotides: TGCGCCAGCAGCTTCGGTGCTAGCGGCTACGAGCAGTACTTC. This encodes CASSFGASGYEQYF.

The chain links TRBV29-1 to TRBJ1-1, with 10 bases identical to TRBD1. V gave up 6 bases and J gave up 2 bases; unmatched junction bases: 6. This CDR3 is built from 14 residues. Germline V gene sequence: CDR1 SQVTM, CDR2 ANQGSEA. The CDR3 protein is CSVYGQGVNTEAFF. The CDR3 region has the DNA TGCAGCGTATACGGACAGGGGGTAAACACTGAAGCTTTCTTT.

The rearrangement links TRBV27 to TRBJ2-2; no firm D call. This CDR3 contains 14 residues. The germline CDR1 and CDR2 sequences are MNHEY and SMNVEV (reference sequence). With 3 bases removed from V and 3 bases from J, the gap between germline ends came to 8 bases. CDR3 amino acids: CASSFRPYTGELFF. The CDR3 coding sequence is TGTGCCAGCAGTTTCAGGCCATACACCGGGGAGCTGTTTTTT.

The CDR3, as DNA: TGTGCCAGCTCCGGGAAAGGGGAGTTCTACAATGAGCAGTTCTTC. Its translation: CASSGKGEFYNEQFF. This sequence joins TRBV18 and TRBJ2-1, with D perhaps assigned TRBD1 or TRBD2 (5 bases each). The CDR3 sequence is 15 residues long. Germline V gives CDR1 KGHSH, CDR2 LQKENI. The V gene lost 6 bases and the J gene lost 3 bases, with 15 bases spanning the gap. The whole variable domain, remainder taken from reference TRBV18 and TRBJ2-1, is NAGVMQNPRHLVRRRGQEARLRCSPMKGHSHVYWYRQLPEEGLKFMVYLQKENIIDESGMPKERFSAEFPKEGPSILRIQQVVRGDSAAYFCASSGKGEFYNEQFFGPGTRLTVL.

The rearrangement joins TRBV11-2 to TRBJ2-1; D is perhaps TRBD1 (6 bases). CDR3 length: 15 amino acids. V was pared by 1 base and J by 7 bases, with 14 bases between. CDR1 is SGHAT and CDR2 is FQNNGV in the germline V gene. CDR3 bases: TGTGCCAGCAGCTTAGCACCGGGACATTATAATGAGCAGTTCTTC. Amino acid sequence: CASSLAPGHYNEQFF.

The CDR3: CASSSSRLDYGYTF. The CDR3 nucleotides are TGTGCCAGTAGTTCCTCTCGGCTGGACTATGGCTACACCTTC. The chain uses TRBV19 and TRBJ1-2; D not resolved. This CDR3 is built from 14 residues. Trimming removed 5 bases from V and 3 bases from J, with 13 bases in between. Germline CDR1 and CDR2: LNHDA and SQIVND (reference sequence).

CDR3 nucleotides: TGTGCCAGCAGCTCAGGGGTAGCGGAGGCATCCGAGCAGTACTTC. It yields the protein CASSSGVAEASEQYF. The chain couples TRBV7-9 to TRBJ2-7; either TRBD1 or TRBD2 may fit D (6 bases each). The CDR3 has 15 residues. Trimming left V 4 bases short and J 6 bases short, with 19 bases between. The germline gives CDR1 SEHNR, CDR2 FQNEAQ (reference sequence). The whole variable domain, filled in from reference TRBV7-9 and TRBJ2-7, reads DTGVSQNPRHKITKRGQNVTFRCDPISEHNRLYWYRQTLGQGPEFLTYFQNEAQLEKSRLLSDRFSAERPKGSFSTLEIQRTEQGDSAMYLCASSSGVAEASEQYFGPGTRLTVT.